This paragraph covers one T cell receptor beta chain sequence. The data derive from a study of T cell changes during pregnancy in multiple sclerosis. Deletions cut 4 bases from V and 4 bases from J, with 13 bases between. This CDR3 is 14 amino acids long. Germline values: CDR1 SNHLY, CDR2 FYNNEI. Generated by immunoSEQ multiplex PCR, the TCRdb table keeps only in-frame clones and is missing some. The profile shows 60,000 or so clones, around 89% of them singletons. This specimen was peripheral blood, taken in the first trimester of pregnancy. The TCR was taken from a female donor with multiple sclerosis, enrolled in a pregnancy study. The V call is TRBV2, the J call TRBJ2-5; weak D call: TRBD2 (6 bases). CDR3 sequence (DNA): TGTGCCAGCAGTGGAGTGACTAGTGCAGAGACCCAGTACTTC. Translating gives CASSGVTSAETQYF.